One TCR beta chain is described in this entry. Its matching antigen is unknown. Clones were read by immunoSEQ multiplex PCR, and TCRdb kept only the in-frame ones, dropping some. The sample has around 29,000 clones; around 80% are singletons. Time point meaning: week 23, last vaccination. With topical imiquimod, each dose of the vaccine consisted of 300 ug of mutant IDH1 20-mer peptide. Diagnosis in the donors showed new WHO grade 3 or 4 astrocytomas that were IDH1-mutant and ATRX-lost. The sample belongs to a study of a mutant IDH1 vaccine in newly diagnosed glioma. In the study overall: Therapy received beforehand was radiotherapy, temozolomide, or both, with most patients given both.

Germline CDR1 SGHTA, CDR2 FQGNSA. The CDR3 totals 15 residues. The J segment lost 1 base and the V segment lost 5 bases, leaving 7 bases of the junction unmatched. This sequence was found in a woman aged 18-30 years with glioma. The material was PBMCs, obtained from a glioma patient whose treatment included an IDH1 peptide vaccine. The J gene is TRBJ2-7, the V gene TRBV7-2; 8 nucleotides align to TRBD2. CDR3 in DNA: TGTGCCAGCAGCAAGACGGGGGGGGAGTCCTACGAGCAGTACTTC. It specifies CASSKTGGESYEQYF.